This TCR beta chain was sequenced in a study of blood T cell repertoires in COVID-19. Across the study: Samples came from the United States, Italy and Spain, spanning acute and convalescent COVID-19. T cells, B-cell-depleted T cells, or PBMCs provided the cDNA or gDNA that served as material.

CDR1 is SEHNR and CDR2 is FQNEAQ in the germline V gene (reference sequence). The CDR3 length is 14 residues. This clone occurred once. At one end, the junction sequence differs from germline, possibly due to a read error. As originally analysed: Amplification of reference gene primers was used by the study to estimate nucleated cell counts. Clones were sequenced by immunoSEQ multiplex PCR, and TCRdb holds only the in-frame ones, with some missing. V, J and clone size reflect that table, while D and trimming were determined from the DNA. The repertoire consists of approximately 350,000 clones, with about 89% occurring once and the leading ten covering less than 3.5%.

The origin of this receptor is a woman aged 25 to 39 with COVID-19, enrolled during active disease. The sequenced material came from peripheral blood. The rearrangement links TRBV7-9 to TRBJ2-1; perhaps TRBD2 as D (6 bases). The CDR3, as DNA: TGTGTCAGCAGCGCCGAGACTAGTCACAATGAGCAGTTCTTC. Its translation is CVSSAETSHNEQFF.